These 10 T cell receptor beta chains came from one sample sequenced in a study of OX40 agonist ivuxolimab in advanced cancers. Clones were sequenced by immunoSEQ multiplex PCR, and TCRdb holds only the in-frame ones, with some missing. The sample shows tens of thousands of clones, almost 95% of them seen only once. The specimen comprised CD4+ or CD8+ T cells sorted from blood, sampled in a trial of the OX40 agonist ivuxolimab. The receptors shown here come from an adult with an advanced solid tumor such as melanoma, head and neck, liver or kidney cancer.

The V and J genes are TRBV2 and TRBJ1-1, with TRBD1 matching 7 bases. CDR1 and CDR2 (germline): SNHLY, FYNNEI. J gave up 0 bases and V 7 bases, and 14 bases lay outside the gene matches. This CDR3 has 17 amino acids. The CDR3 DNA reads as TGTGCCAGCAAAACAAACGGGGACAGAAAAATGAACACTGAAGCTTTCTTT. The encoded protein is CASKTNGDRKMNTEAFF.

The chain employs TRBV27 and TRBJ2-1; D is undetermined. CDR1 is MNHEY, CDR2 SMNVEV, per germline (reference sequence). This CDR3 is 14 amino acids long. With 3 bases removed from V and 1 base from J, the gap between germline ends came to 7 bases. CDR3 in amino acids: CASSLGRSYNEQFF. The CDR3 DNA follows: TGTGCCAGCAGTTTGGGAAGGTCCTACAATGAGCAGTTCTTC.

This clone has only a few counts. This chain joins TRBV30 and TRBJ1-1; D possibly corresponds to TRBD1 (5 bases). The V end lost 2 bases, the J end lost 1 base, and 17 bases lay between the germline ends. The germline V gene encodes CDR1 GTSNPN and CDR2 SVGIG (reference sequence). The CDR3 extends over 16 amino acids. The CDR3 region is CAWSSSTRRGNTEAFF. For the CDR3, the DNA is TGTGCCTGGAGTTCATCGACTCGTAGGGGGAACACTGAAGCTTTCTTT.

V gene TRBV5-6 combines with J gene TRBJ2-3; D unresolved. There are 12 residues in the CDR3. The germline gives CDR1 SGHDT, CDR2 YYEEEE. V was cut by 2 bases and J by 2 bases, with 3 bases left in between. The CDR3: CASSFDTDTQYF. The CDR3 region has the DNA TGTGCCAGCAGCTTTGACACAGATACGCAGTATTTT.

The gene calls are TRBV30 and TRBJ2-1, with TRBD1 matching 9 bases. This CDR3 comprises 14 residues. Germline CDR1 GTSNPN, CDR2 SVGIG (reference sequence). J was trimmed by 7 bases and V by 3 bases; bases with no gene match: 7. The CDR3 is CAWRGTGTSNEQFF. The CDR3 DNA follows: TGTGCCTGGAGAGGGACAGGGACATCGAATGAGCAGTTCTTC.

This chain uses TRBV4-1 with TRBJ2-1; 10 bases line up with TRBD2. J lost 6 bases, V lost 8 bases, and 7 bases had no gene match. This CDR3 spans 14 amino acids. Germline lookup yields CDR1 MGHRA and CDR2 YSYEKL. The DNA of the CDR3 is TGCGCCAGCGGGGTAAGCGGGAGGGCCAATGAGCAGTTCTTC. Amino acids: CASGVSGRANEQFF.

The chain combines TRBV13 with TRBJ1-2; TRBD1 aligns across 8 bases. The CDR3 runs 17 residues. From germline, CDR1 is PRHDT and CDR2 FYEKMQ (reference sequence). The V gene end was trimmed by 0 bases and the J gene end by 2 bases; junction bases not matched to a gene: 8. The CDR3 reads CASSLGTGGGANYGYTF. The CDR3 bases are TGTGCCAGCAGCTTAGGCACAGGGGGTGGGGCGAACTATGGCTACACCTTC. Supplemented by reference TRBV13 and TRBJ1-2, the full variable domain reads AAGVIQSPRHLIKEKRETATLKCYPIPRHDTVYWYQQGPGQDPQFLISFYEKMQSDKGSIPDRFSAQQFSDYHSELNMSSLELGDSALYFCASSLGTGGGANYGYTFGSGTRLTVV.

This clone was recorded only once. Here the CDR3 reads CASTWDRSTGELFF. The CDR3 region has the DNA TGTGCCAGCACATGGGACAGAAGTACCGGGGAGCTGTTTTTT. This chain connects TRBV2 to TRBJ2-2; 7 positions match TRBD1. This CDR3 spans 14 amino acids. V shed 7 bases, J shed 5 bases, and the junction held 7 bases outside the gene matches. Looked up from germline, CDR1 is SNHLY and CDR2 is FYNNEI.

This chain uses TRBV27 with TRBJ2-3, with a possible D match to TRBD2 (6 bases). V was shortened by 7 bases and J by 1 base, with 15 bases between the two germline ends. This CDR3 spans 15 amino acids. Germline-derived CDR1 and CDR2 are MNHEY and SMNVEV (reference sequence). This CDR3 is CASMEPGDRTDTQYF. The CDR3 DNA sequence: TGTGCCAGCATGGAACCGGGGGACCGCACAGATACGCAGTATTTT.

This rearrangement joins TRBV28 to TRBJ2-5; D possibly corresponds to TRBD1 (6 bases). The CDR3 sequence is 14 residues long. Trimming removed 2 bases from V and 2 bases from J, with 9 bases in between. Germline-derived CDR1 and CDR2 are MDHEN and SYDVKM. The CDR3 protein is CASSLGTHQETQYF. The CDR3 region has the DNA TGTGCCAGCAGTTTAGGGACACATCAAGAGACCCAGTACTTC.